This entry concerns a single T cell receptor beta chain. This clone was seen only a few times. Its specific antigen is unknown. Qualities for individual bases were not recorded, and no much larger clone is one base off. Genomic DNA was extracted from sorted cells with the Quick-DNA Microprep Kit. TCRbeta DNA was amplified with the immunoSEQ hsTCRbeta kit following the manufacturer's protocol. An Illumina MiSeq instrument was used to sequence the TCRbeta libraries. As for the authors' bioinformatics: Following removal of out-of-frame sequences, 2 million to 2.5 million distinct TCRbeta sequences were retained, with an average of approximately 64,000 per individual. Each individual was scored according to the count of over 150 previously reported CMV-associated TCRbeta sequences and the total productive distinct TCRbeta count. A beta-binomial model was reimplemented in Python, and scikit-learn random forests with default parameters were trained on data from the US cohort. On the Belgian cohort, classifier performance was reported as the median AUC, along with percentile confidence intervals, across 10,000 bootstrap iterations. TCRdb obtained this table from immuneACCESS and retained in-frame rearrangements with V and J assigned. These tables miss some clones; where compared with another copy, unresolved V genes account for less than half of the shortfall, and the remainder is unexplained. V and J calls plus clone size are reproduced from that table; the DNA served to infer D and trimming. Recorded for this sample are about 40,000 clones; around 79% of them occurred a single time. The biggest ten clones account for 0.79% of the sample.

A distance of 8 bases separates the germline ends of V and J, which lose 5 bases and 6 bases respectively. Reading from cysteine to phenylalanine, the CDR3 counts 12 amino acids. Only the CDR3 DNA stays, 36 bases, in frame from base 1. CDR1 and CDR2 (PRHDT, FYEKMQ) derive from the germline V gene (reference sequence). The entry originates in a study of memory CD4+ T cells and cytomegalovirus serostatus (dated by TCRdb to the late 2010s). The study in broad terms: The cohort comprised 33 healthy Belgian adults, 9 CMV seropositive and some 24 CMV seronegative. CD4+ memory TCRbeta repertoires of a Belgian cohort with known cytomegalovirus serostatus were sequenced in order to replicate a published TCR-based CMV serostatus classifier.

The research as a whole found: Unlike the original study, which covered naive and memory CD4+ and CD8+ populations, the Belgian study sequenced only CD4+CD45RO+ memory cells. The original-framework classifier achieved a median bootstrapped AUC of approximately 0.94 with a 95% CI of 0.76-1.00 on the Belgian cohort. CMV serostatus prediction reached a median bootstrapped AUC of 0.95 with the original framework and 0.91 with a US-trained random forest. The results were read as suggesting that the CMV-associated TCR signature is, for the most part, present in the CD4+ memory repertoire. Of 170 or so previously reported CMV-associated TCRbeta sequences, 55 to 75 appeared in the CD4+ memory repertoires, each in one to five individuals.

Single viable CD3+CD4+CD8-CD45RO+ cells were sorted as memory CD4+ T cells on a FACSAria II. CMV serostatus was assessed using a Roche Elecsys assay, by which serum IgG against CMV pp150, pp28, p38 and p52 was detected. Once the samples were thawed, total CD4+ T cells were enriched through positive selection using CD4 magnetic microbeads. The samples came from a different study that was designed specifically to examine the CD4+ T cell memory repertoire. Peripheral blood mononuclear cells were isolated and cryopreserved according to standard operating procedures, and serum was stored at -80 degrees C. Staining used CD3-PerCP (BW264/56), CD4-APC (RPA-T4), CD45RO-PE (UCHT1) and CD8-Pacific Orange (3B5) antibodies, with Sytox blue excluding non-viable cells.

Source material: memory CD4+ T cells from blood. This TCR derives from an adult in good health and CMV-seronegative. The rearranged segments are TRBV13 and TRBJ1-5; a confident D gene designation cannot be given. The CDR3 region: CASSTPAQPQHF. The DNA is as follows: TGTGCCAGCAGCACCCCAGCTCAGCCCCAGCATTTT.